The following is a TCR beta chain sequence with its context. No antigen is known for it. Primers included in the PCR were 60 Vbeta and 13 Jbeta primers. Repertoires were generated with immunoSEQ multiplex PCR, while TCRdb's copy carries only in-frame clones and drops some. In the table there are 150,000 to 200,000 clones, around 88% of which are singletons. These donors, healthy bone marrow donors, were studied. The data stem from a study of cytomegalovirus exposure and HLA in healthy donors. Study observations and caveats: A later analysis appeared to link common viral pathogens to several of the most significant clusters.

Germline-derived CDR1 and CDR2 are GTSNPN and SVGIG (reference sequence). Deletions cut 2 bases from V and 4 bases from J, with 12 bases between. This CDR3 has 14 residues. This TCR was recovered from a young woman in good health and CMV-seronegative. The chain employs TRBV30 and TRBJ2-1, with a tentative D call TRBD1 (5 bases). Sequencing was performed on PBMCs. In DNA form, the CDR3 reads TGTGCCTGGAGTACATTAGGGGTTTACAATGAGCAGTTCTTC. Protein product: CAWSTLGVYNEQFF.